One T cell receptor beta chain is described in this entry. These data belong to a study of blood T cell repertoires in COVID-19. Overall study context: Sample material is recorded as cDNA or gDNA derived from T cells, B-cell-depleted T cells, or PBMCs.

The CDR3 has 14 residues. The germline CDR1 and CDR2 sequences are SNHLY and FYNNEI. V shed 6 bases, J shed 4 bases, and the junction held 8 bases outside the gene matches. Original processing notes: Reference gene primer amplification yielded estimated nucleated cell counts. Sequencing used immunoSEQ multiplex PCR; TCRdb keeps in-frame clones, though not all of them. D and trimming were read from the DNA, whereas the V and J calls and clone size are those reported in that table. Of roughly 140,000 clones in the sample, more than 80% were seen once. This TCR derives from a woman in her thirties or forties with acute or convalescent COVID-19. The V and J genes are TRBV2 and TRBJ2-5, with 7 bases fitting TRBD2. Sequenced material: peripheral blood. CDR3 loop: CASSIRSGGETQYF. CDR3 nucleotide sequence: TGTGCCAGCAGCATAAGGTCGGGAGGAGAGACCCAGTACTTC.